These 17 T cell receptor beta chains share one sample of origin, sequenced in a study of T cell responses to AZD1222 COVID-19 vaccine (dated by TCRdb to the early 2020s). The library was produced with the immunoSEQ multiplex PCR assay. The table comes from immuneACCESS by way of TCRdb, which keeps in-frame sequences with V and J called. Part of the clones is missing from these tables; in studies checked, under half for an unresolved V gene and the rest for unknown reasons. The table for this sample lists 90,000 to 140,000 clones; 70% to 90% of them were counted only once. About 9.7% of the sample is held by the ten biggest clonotypes. Per the publication, the time point label means: baseline before first vaccination. Sequenced here: peripheral blood, sampled on day 0 of AZD1222 vaccination. The receptors stem from an adult in good health.

The chain joins TRBV12-3 or TRBV12-4 to TRBJ2-5; D possibly matches TRBD1 or TRBD2 (5 bases each). The CDR3 consists of 13 residues. With 8 bases removed from V and 2 bases from J, the gap between germline ends came to 12 bases. This chain's CDR3 is CASVGTEQETQYF. The CDR3 DNA reads TGTGCCAGCGTGGGGACGGAACAAGAGACCCAGTACTTC.

The J gene is TRBJ1-6, the V gene TRBV27; 8 bases match TRBD1. V was clipped by 3 bases and J by 10 bases; unmatched bases: 11. Germline loops: CDR1 MNHEY, CDR2 SMNVEV (reference sequence). The length of the CDR3 is 16 residues. The CDR3 DNA reads as TGTGCCAGCAGTTTTGACAGGGGACCTCGCTTGTCACCCCTCCACTTT. It yields the protein CASSFDRGPRLSPLHF.

A few counts support this clone. The chain uses TRBV28 and TRBJ1-5; no definite D call. Trimming left V 6 bases short and J 1 base short, with 10 bases between. CDR3 length: 14 residues. Germline CDR1 reads MDHEN; CDR2 reads SYDVKM. CDR3 nucleotide sequence: TGTGCCAGCAGGCAGAGGGCCAGCAATCAGCCCCAGCATTTT. This translates into CASRQRASNQPQHF. Supplemented by reference TRBV28 and TRBJ1-5, the full variable domain reads DVKVTQSSRYLVKRTGEKVFLECVQDMDHENMFWYRQDPGLGLRLIYFSYDVKMKEKGDIPEGYSVSREKKERFSLILESASTNQTSMYLCASRQRASNQPQHFGDGTRLSIL.

V gene TRBV28 combines with J gene TRBJ2-5, with D perhaps matching TRBD1 (6 bases). Germline assignment: CDR1 MDHEN and CDR2 SYDVKM. The CDR3 runs 16 residues. V dropped 7 bases and J dropped 5 bases, with 23 bases sitting between them. This CDR3 is CASTRSIDRPRETQYF. CDR3 in DNA: TGTGCCAGCACCCGAAGCATAGACAGGCCGAGGGAGACCCAGTACTTC.

This clone was detected only a few times. The chain has TRBV5-1 and TRBJ1-1; D unresolved. The CDR3 spans 14 residues. Trimming removed 6 bases at V and 2 bases at J, with 14 bases between. Germline CDR1 and CDR2: SGHRS and YFSETQ. The CDR3 region is CASTWRSGNTEAFF. CDR3 DNA sequence: TGCGCCAGCACCTGGAGGTCGGGTAACACTGAAGCTTTCTTT.

The chain combines TRBV7-9 with TRBJ2-1; D not certain. V lost 5 bases, J lost 8 bases, and 16 bases lay in between. Germline-derived CDR1 and CDR2 are SEHNR and FQNEAQ (reference sequence). This CDR3 comprises 14 residues. CDR3 bases: TGTGCCAGCAGCGGCGGACCCAGTAGGGATGAGCAGTTCTTC. This translates into CASSGGPSRDEQFF.

This chain connects TRBV3-1 (or the pseudogene TRBV3-2) to TRBJ1-6; D possibly corresponds to TRBD1 (5 bases). Trimming took 0 bases from V and 9 from J, leaving 12 bases between them. Germline V CDR1 and CDR2: LGHDT, YNNKEL (reference sequence). The CDR3 spans 15 residues. The CDR3 DNA is TGTGCCAGCAGCCAAGATGGGCAGGGATTTTCACCCCTCCACTTT. Translating gives CASSQDGQGFSPLHF.

The rearrangement joins TRBV9 to TRBJ2-2; D is possibly TRBD2 (5 bases). The length of the CDR3 is 17 residues. Germline lookup yields CDR1 SGDLS and CDR2 YYNGEE. Trimming cost V 4 bases and J 6 bases, with 22 bases left between them. The CDR3 DNA follows: TGTGCCAGCAGCCCCGGGAAACTAAGGCAGGACGCCGGGGAGCTGTTTTTT. It encodes CASSPGKLRQDAGELFF.

The V call is TRBV9, the J call TRBJ1-2; 8 bases fit TRBD1. The V gene's germline CDR1 is SGDLS and CDR2 YYNGEE. The CDR3 is 16 residues long. Germline trimming cut 4 bases from V and 0 bases from J; bases unmatched to any gene: 8. The CDR3 bases are TGTGCCAGCAGCCCCAGACAGGGGATGGCTAACTATGGCTACACCTTC. As protein: CASSPRQGMANYGYTF.

V usage is TRBV2 and J usage is TRBJ2-7; 8 nucleotides match TRBD2. V lost 6 bases, J lost 6 bases, and 10 bases stayed unmatched. This CDR3 has 14 residues. The germline V gene encodes CDR1 SNHLY and CDR2 FYNNEI. CDR3 protein: CASRETGTSSEQYF. The CDR3, as DNA: TGTGCCAGCAGAGAAACCGGGACTAGTTCCGAGCAGTACTTC. The variable domain in full, completed from reference TRBV2 and TRBJ2-7, reads EPEVTQTPSHQVTQMGQEVILRCVPISNHLYFYWYRQILGQKVEFLVSFYNNEISEKSEIFDDQFSVERPDGSNFTLKIRSTKLEDSAMYFCASRETGTSSEQYFGPGTRLTVT.

The chain is built from TRBV6-5 and TRBJ2-7; 9 bases match TRBD1. In germline, CDR1 is MNHEY, CDR2 SVGAGI. V gave up 2 bases and J gave up 0 bases; unmatched junction bases: 2. This CDR3 is built from 15 residues. Written as DNA, the CDR3 is TGTGCCAGCAGTTACCAGGACAGGGGCTCCTACGAGCAGTACTTC. Its translation is CASSYQDRGSYEQYF.

This clone was detected once. The chain links TRBV10-3 to TRBJ2-7; 9 bases fit TRBD2. Germline-derived CDR1 and CDR2 are ENHRY and SYGVKD. Losses at the gene ends were 6 bases for V and 5 bases for J; bases not matched to a gene: 5. The CDR3 is 13 amino acids. Written as DNA, the CDR3 is TGTGCCATCAGGGAGCTAGCGGGAAACGAGCAGTACTTC. Amino acid sequence: CAIRELAGNEQYF.

The rearrangement uses TRBV30 and TRBJ1-2; D unresolved. V shed 2 bases and J shed 4 bases, with 14 bases lying between them. This CDR3 contains 14 residues. Per the germline V gene, CDR1 is GTSNPN and CDR2 is SVGIG (reference sequence). CDR3 residues: CAWSPPLSSYGYTF. CDR3 coding DNA: TGTGCCTGGAGTCCTCCGCTCAGCAGCTATGGCTACACCTTC.

This chain joins TRBV4-3 and TRBJ1-4; D remains ambiguous. Trimming took 4 bases from V and 0 from J, leaving 9 bases between them. The CDR3 extends over 15 amino acids. The germline V gene has CDR1 LGHNA and CDR2 YSLEER. This CDR3 is CASSPDITTNEKLFF. Here the CDR3 DNA reads TGCGCCAGCAGCCCTGATATCACAACTAATGAAAAACTGTTTTTT.

J is TRBJ2-7 and V is TRBV6-5; 7 nucleotides match TRBD2. With V trimmed by 4 bases and J by 6 bases, 3 bases remained unmatched. Per germline, CDR1 MNHEY and CDR2 SVGAGI. The CDR3 contains 12 residues. CDR3 sequence (DNA): TGTGCCAGCAGTTTTGGGAGGGGCGAGCAGTACTTC. This translates into CASSFGRGEQYF.

The chain carries TRBV27 and TRBJ2-1; 7 bases line up with TRBD2. Germline CDR1 MNHEY, CDR2 SMNVEV (reference sequence). J gave up 10 bases and V 7 bases, and 10 bases lay outside the gene matches. CDR3 length equals 13 residues. The CDR3 coding sequence is TGTGCCAGCACCCCATGGGGGGGGAACGAGCAGTTCTTC. It is translated as CASTPWGGNEQFF.

The chain has TRBV3-1 (or the pseudogene TRBV3-2) and TRBJ2-7; 15 bases map to TRBD2. Germline trimming cut 4 bases from V and 5 bases from J; bases unmatched to any gene: 3. Per germline, CDR1 LGHDT and CDR2 YNNKEL (reference sequence). The length of the CDR3 is 15 residues. The CDR3 sequence: CASSLGLAGGNEQYF. CDR3 coding DNA: TGTGCCAGCAGCCTCGGACTAGCGGGAGGGAACGAGCAGTACTTC.